This TCR beta chain derives from a study of blood T cell repertoires in COVID-19. Study information: From T cells, B-cell-depleted T cells, or PBMCs came the material, which was cDNA or gDNA.

Those who participated ranged in age from about 18 to 89 years and resided in 20 to 30 US areas. Participants had their cohort set by participant-reported clinical history. The table came from immunoSEQ multiplex PCR; TCRdb's copy has only in-frame clones and leaves some out. Seen here are some 150,000 clones, 85% to 90% observed once, and the top ten hold approximately 1.3%. After removal of 3 bases from V and 4 bases from J, the junction contained 12 bases not matched to a gene. CDR3 size: 17 residues. The V gene's germline CDR1 is LNHNV and CDR2 YYDKDF (reference sequence). The chain is built from TRBV15 and TRBJ1-1, with 9 bases matching TRBD1. This receptor was obtained from a woman in her 30s with acute COVID-19. Sample: PBMCs or T cells enriched from blood (not recorded which). The CDR3 reads CATSSLRGTGLRTEAFF. As DNA, the CDR3 is TGTGCCACCAGCAGCTTACGGGGGACAGGGCTTCGCACTGAAGCTTTCTTT.